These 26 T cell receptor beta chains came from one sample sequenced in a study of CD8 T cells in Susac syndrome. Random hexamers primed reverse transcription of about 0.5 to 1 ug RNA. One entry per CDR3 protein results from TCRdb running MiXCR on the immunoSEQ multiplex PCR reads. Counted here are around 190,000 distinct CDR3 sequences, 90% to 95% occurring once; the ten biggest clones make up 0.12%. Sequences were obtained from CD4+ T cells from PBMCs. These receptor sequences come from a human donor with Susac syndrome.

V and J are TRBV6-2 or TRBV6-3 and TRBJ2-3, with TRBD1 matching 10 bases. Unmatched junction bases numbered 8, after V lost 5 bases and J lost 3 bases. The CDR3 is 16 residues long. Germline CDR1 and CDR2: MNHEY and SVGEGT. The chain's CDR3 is CASSATGGARTDTQYF. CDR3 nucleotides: TGTGCCAGCAGTGCGACAGGGGGCGCAAGAACAGATACGCAGTATTTT.

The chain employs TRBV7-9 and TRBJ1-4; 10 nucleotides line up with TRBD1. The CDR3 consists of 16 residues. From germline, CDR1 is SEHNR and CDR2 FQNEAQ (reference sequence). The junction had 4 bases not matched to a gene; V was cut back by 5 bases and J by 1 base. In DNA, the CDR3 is TGTGCCAGCAGCAAGGGACAGGGGAGAACTAATGAAAAACTGTTTTTT. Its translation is CASSKGQGRTNEKLFF.

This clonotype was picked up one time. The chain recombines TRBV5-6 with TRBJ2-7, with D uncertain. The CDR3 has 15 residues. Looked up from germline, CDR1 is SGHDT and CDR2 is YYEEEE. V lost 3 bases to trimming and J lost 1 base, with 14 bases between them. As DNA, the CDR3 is TGTGCCAGCAGCTCGAAGAGCAGACCTTCCTACGAGCAGTACTTC. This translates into CASSSKSRPSYEQYF.

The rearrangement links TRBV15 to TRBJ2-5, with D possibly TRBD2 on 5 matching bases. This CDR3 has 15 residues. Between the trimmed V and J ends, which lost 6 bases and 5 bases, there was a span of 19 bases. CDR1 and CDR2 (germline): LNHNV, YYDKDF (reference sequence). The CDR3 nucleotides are TGTGCCACCAGTGGAGGCGTAGGGCTACCGGAGACCCAGTACTTC. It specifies CATSGGVGLPETQYF.

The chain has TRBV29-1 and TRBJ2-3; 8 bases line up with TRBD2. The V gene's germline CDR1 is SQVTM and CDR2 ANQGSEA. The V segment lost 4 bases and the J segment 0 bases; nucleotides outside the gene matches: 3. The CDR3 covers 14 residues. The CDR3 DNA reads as TGCAGCGTTGTTGGCGGGGGGAGCACAGATACGCAGTATTTT. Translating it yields CSVVGGGSTDTQYF.

The chain's CDR3 is CASSVRTGENQPQHF. Here the CDR3 DNA reads TGTGCCAGCAGTGTCAGGACAGGGGAGAATCAGCCCCAGCATTTT. V usage is TRBV2 and J usage is TRBJ1-5; 9 bases are a match to TRBD1. This CDR3 is 15 amino acids long. Looked up from germline, CDR1 is SNHLY and CDR2 is FYNNEI. V shed 4 bases and J 4 bases; nucleotides not matched to a gene: 5.

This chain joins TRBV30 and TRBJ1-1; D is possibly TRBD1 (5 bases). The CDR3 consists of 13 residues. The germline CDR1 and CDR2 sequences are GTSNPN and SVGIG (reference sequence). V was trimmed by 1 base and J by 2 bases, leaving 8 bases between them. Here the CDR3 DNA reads TGTGCCTGGAGTGGGGGGGGAAACACTGAAGCTTTCTTT. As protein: CAWSGGGNTEAFF.

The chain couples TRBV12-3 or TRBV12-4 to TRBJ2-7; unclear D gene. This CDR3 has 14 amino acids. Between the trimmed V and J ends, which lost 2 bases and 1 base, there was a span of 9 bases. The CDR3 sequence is CASSLRLDSYEQYF. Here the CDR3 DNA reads TGTGCCAGCAGTTTAAGGCTAGATTCCTACGAGCAGTACTTC.

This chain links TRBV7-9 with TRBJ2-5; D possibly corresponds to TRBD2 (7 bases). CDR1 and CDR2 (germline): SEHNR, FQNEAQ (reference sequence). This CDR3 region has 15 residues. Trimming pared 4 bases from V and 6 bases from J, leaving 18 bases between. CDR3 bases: TGTGCCAGCAGCTCGACTGGGGGGGCCGGGCAGACCCAGTACTTC. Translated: CASSSTGGAGQTQYF.

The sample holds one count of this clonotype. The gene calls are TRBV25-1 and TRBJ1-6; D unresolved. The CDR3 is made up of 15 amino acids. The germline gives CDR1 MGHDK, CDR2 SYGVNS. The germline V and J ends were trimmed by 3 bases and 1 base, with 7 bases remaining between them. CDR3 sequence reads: CASSDGDSYNSPLHF. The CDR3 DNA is TGTGCCAGCAGTGATGGAGATTCCTATAATTCACCCCTCCACTTT.

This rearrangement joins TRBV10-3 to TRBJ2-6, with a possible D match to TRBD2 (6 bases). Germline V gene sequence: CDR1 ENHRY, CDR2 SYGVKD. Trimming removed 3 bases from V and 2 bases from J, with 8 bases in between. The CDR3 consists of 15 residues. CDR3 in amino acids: CAISDWGAGANVLTF. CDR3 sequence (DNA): TGTGCCATCAGTGATTGGGGGGCTGGGGCCAACGTCCTGACTTTC.

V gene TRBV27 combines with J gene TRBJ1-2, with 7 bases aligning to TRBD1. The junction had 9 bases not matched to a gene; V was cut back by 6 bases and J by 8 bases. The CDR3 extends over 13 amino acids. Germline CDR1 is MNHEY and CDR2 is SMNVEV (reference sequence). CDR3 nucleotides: TGTGCCAGCAGCGACCCGGGACAGTACGGCTACACCTTC. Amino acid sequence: CASSDPGQYGYTF.

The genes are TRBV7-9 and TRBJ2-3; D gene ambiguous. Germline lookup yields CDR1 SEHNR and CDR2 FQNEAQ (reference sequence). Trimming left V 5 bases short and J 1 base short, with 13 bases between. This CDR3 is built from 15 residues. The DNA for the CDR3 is TGTGCCAGCAGCCCCGATGGTGTCCGCACAGATACGCAGTATTTT. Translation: CASSPDGVRTDTQYF.

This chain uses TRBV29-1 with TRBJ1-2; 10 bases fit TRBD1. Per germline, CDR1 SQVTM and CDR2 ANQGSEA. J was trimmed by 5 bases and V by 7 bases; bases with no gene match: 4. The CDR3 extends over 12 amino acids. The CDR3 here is CSATGGLYGYTF. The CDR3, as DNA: TGCAGCGCGACAGGGGGCTTATATGGCTACACCTTC.

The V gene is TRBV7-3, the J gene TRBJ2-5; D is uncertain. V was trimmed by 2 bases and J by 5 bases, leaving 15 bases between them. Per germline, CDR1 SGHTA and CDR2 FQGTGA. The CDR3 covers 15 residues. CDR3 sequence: CASSLLGRARETQYF. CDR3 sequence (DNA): TGTGCCAGCAGCTTACTGGGAAGGGCGAGGGAGACCCAGTACTTC.

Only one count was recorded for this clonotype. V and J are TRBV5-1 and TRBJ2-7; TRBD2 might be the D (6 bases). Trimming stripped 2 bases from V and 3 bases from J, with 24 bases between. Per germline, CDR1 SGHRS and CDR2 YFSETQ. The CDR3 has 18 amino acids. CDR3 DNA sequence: TGCGCCAGCAGCTTCGGGGGAAAGGGTTCCACCTTTCACTACGAGCAGTACTTC. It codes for CASSFGGKGSTFHYEQYF.

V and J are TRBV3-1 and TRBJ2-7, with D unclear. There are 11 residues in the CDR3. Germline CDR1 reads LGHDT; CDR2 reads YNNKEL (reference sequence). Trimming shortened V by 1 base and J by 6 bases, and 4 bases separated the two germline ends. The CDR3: CASSQALEQYF. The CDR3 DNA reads TGTGCCAGCAGCCAAGCACTCGAGCAGTACTTC.

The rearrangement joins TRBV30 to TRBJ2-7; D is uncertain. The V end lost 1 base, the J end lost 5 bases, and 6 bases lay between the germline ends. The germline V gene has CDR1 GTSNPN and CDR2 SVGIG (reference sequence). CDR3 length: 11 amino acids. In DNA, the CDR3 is TGTGCCTGGAGTGGCCGAGACGAGCAGTACTTC. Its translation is CAWSGRDEQYF.

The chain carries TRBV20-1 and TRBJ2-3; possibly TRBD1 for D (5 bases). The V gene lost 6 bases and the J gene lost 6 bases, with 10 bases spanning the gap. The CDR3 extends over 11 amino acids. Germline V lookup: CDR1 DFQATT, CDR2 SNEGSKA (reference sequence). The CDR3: CSAVKGDTQYF. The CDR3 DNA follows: TGCAGTGCCGTAAAGGGGGATACGCAGTATTTT.

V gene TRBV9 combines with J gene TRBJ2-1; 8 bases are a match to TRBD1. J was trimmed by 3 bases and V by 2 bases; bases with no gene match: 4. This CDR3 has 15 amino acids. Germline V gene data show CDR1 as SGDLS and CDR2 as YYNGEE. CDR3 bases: TGTGCCAGCAGCGTTCAGGGGGCGGGCTACAATGAGCAGTTCTTC. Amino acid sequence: CASSVQGAGYNEQFF.

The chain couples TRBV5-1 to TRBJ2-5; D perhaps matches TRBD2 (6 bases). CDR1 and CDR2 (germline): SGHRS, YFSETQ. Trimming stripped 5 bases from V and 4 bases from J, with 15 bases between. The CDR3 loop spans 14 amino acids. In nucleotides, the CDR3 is TGCGCCAGCAGTACCGGGACTCCCAGAGAGACCCAGTACTTC. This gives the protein CASSTGTPRETQYF.

The chain's CDR3 is CASRETGTGSTDTQYF. In DNA form, the CDR3 reads TGTGCCAGCAGAGAAACCGGGACAGGGAGCACAGATACGCAGTATTTT. The rearrangement joins TRBV5-6 to TRBJ2-3; 9 nucleotides match TRBD1. Unmatched junction bases numbered 7, after V lost 5 bases and J lost 0 bases. CDR3 length: 16 amino acids. Germline V gene lookup returns CDR1 SGHDT and CDR2 YYEEEE. Together with reference TRBV5-6 and TRBJ2-3, the CDR3 gives the full variable domain: DAGVTQSPTHLIKTRGQQVTLRCSPKSGHDTVSWYQQALGQGPQFIFQYYEEEERQRGNFPDRFSGHQFPNYSSELNVNALLLGDSALYLCASRETGTGSTDTQYFGPGTRLTVL.

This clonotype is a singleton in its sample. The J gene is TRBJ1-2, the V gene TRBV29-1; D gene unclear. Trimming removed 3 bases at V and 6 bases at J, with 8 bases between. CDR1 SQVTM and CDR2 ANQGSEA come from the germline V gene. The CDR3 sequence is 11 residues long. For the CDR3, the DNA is TGCAGCGTTGATAAGCTCGATGGCTACACCTTC. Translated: CSVDKLDGYTF.

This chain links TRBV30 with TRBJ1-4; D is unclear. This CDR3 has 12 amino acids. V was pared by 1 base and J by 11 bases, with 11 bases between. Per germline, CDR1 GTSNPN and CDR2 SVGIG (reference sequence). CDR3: CAWSATSGKLFF. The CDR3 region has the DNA TGTGCCTGGAGTGCTACCTCGGGGAAACTGTTTTTT.

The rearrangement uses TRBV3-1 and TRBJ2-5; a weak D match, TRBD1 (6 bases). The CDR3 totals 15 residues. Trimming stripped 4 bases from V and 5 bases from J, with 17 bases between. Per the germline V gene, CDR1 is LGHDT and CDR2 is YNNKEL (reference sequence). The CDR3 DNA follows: TGTGCCAGCAGCCCTTCTCAGGGGCTGGGGGAGACCCAGTACTTC. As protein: CASSPSQGLGETQYF.

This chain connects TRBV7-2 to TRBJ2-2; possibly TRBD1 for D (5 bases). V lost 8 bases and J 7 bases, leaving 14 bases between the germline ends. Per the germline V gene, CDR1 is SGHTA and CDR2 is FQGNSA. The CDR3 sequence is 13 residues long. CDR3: CASRSSGFGELFF. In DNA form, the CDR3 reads TGTGCCAGCCGGTCGTCAGGGTTCGGGGAGCTGTTTTTT.